Listed below are T cell receptor beta chains from one sample, sequenced in a study of shared T cell receptors in the human thymus. The table came from immunoSEQ multiplex PCR; TCRdb's copy has only in-frame clones and leaves some out. The repertoire holds approximately 660,000 clones, with more than 75% as singletons. The data also belong to a second study, concerning human thymus T cells.

The source material was thymocytes. The receptor set was obtained from a boy younger than two with a congenital heart defect. Each CDR3 is given with its conserved first and last residue. A D gene is named only where the DNA matches it firmly. The listing skips clone size in some rows; elsewhere it reads once, few, many or a size class.

V gene,clone size,D gene,J gene,CDR3 length,CDR3 protein,CDR3 DNA
TRBV4-1,.,.,TRBJ1-5,15,CASSQTTGRNQPQHF,TGCGCCAGCAGCCAAACTACAGGGCGGAATCAGCCCCAGCATTTT
TRBV30,few,TRBD2,TRBJ2-3,15,CAWHPWGREGDTQYF,TGTGCCTGGCATCCATGGGGGAGGGAGGGAGATACGCAGTATTTT
TRBV7-6,.,.,TRBJ2-7,15,CASSLELTDTLEQYF,TGTGCCAGCAGCTTAGAGTTGACAGACACCTTAGAGCAGTACTTC
TRBV28,once,.,TRBJ1-4,17,CASSYRDKGPTNEKLFF,TGTGCCAGCAGCTACCGGGACAAAGGGCCTACTAATGAAAAACTGTTTTTT
TRBV20-1,.,.,TRBJ2-1,9,CSAGHEQFF,TGCAGTGCGGGCCATGAGCAGTTCTTC
TRBV19,.,TRBD2,TRBJ2-1,15,CASTLGGSSYNEQFF,TGTGCCAGTACTTTAGGCGGGAGCTCCTACAATGAGCAGTTCTTC
TRBV10-3,.,TRBD1,TRBJ1-2,16,CAISEEHPGQDAGYTF,TGTGCCATCAGTGAGGAACATCCGGGACAGGACGCCGGCTACACCTTC
TRBV5-6,few,.,TRBJ1-1,15,CASSLGRQGKGEAFF,TGTGCCAGCAGCCTGGGGAGGCAGGGGAAGGGTGAAGCTTTCTTT
TRBV4-1,.,TRBD2,TRBJ2-7,16,CASSQDLVAGPLEQYF,TGCGCCAGCAGCCAAGATTTGGTAGCGGGTCCCCTCGAGCAGTACTTC
TRBV7-9,.,TRBD2,TRBJ2-7,16,CASTLLGASGSGEQYF,TGTGCCAGCACTCTCCTAGGGGCTAGCGGGAGTGGCGAGCAGTACTTC
TRBV9,.,TRBD1,TRBJ2-7,16,CASSHGGQGAHNEQYF,TGTGCCAGCAGCCACGGGGGACAGGGGGCTCACAACGAGCAGTACTTC
TRBV19,.,TRBD2,TRBJ2-6,21,CASSTSQRGTSGSSGANVLTF,TGTGCCAGTAGTACATCCCAGCGAGGGACTAGCGGGAGTAGTGGGGCCAACGTCCTGACTTTC
TRBV4-1,.,TRBD2,TRBJ2-3,19,CASSHPRGREGQRTDTQYF,TGCGCCAGCAGCCATCCCCGGGGGCGGGAGGGCCAACGCACAGATACGCAGTATTTT
TRBV6-1,.,.,TRBJ2-4,14,CASVQYLAKNIQYF,TGTGCCAGTGTTCAGTACCTAGCCAAAAACATTCAGTACTTC
TRBV5-8,.,.,TRBJ1-1,15,CASSIFTGNATEAFF,TGTGCCAGCAGCATCTTCACCGGGAACGCCACTGAAGCTTTCTTT
TRBV10-1,.,TRBD2,TRBJ2-7,17,CASSEGLQGLAVGEQYF,TGCGCCAGCAGTGAAGGGCTCCAGGGACTAGCGGTGGGGGAGCAGTACTTC
TRBV29-1,.,.,TRBJ2-7,14,CSVDDSSDSYEQYF,TGCAGCGTTGACGACTCGAGCGACTCCTACGAGCAGTACTTC
TRBV14,few,.,TRBJ2-3,18,CASSQEVVREGGTDTQYF,TGTGCCAGCAGCCAAGAAGTGGTCAGGGAGGGGGGCACAGATACGCAGTATTTT
TRBV27,.,TRBD2,TRBJ2-1,20,CASSLGPGTSGSSSYNEQFF,TGTGCCAGCAGTTTAGGCCCCGGGACTAGCGGGAGTTCCTCCTACAATGAGCAGTTCTTC
TRBV5-1,.,TRBD2,TRBJ2-2,15,CASSLLPSGTGELFF,TGCGCCAGCAGCTTGTTGCCTAGCGGGACCGGGGAGCTGTTTTTT
TRBV7-2,.,TRBD1,TRBJ1-2,18,CASSRGQGRERGLYGYTF,TGTGCCAGCAGCCGGGGACAGGGAAGGGAAAGGGGGCTCTATGGCTACACCTTC
TRBV13,.,TRBD2,TRBJ2-1,17,CASSLPGGESSYNEQFF,TGTGCCAGCAGCCTCCCGGGGGGAGAGAGCTCCTACAATGAGCAGTTCTTC
TRBV27,.,TRBD1,TRBJ2-2,15,CASSLLGQGTGELFF,TGTGCCAGCAGTTTATTGGGACAGGGAACCGGGGAGCTGTTTTTT
TRBV4-2,.,.,TRBJ2-2,17,CASSPLAPITGTGELFF,TGTGCCAGCAGCCCTTTAGCACCGATTACGGGCACCGGGGAGCTGTTTTTT
TRBV9,.,.,TRBJ2-1,22,CASSERGRRSRIAGDFYNEQFF,TGTGCCAGCAGCGAGAGGGGGAGAAGGAGCCGTATTGCGGGAGATTTCTACAATGAGCAGTTCTTC
TRBV6-4,.,TRBD1,TRBJ1-1,13,CASWSNRDRATFF,TGTGCCAGCTGGTCTAACCGGGACAGGGCTACTTTCTTT
TRBV27,.,.,TRBJ2-7,14,CASSPRQSSYEQYF,TGTGCCAGCAGTCCTCGACAGAGCTCCTACGAGCAGTACTTC
TRBV27,.,.,TRBJ1-2,15,CASSSRAGSDYGYTF,TGTGCCAGCAGTTCTCGGGCAGGGTCGGACTATGGCTACACCTTC
TRBV5-1,.,.,TRBJ2-2,13,CASSTGLSRELFF,TGCGCCAGCAGCACCGGACTATCCAGGGAGCTGTTTTTT
TRBV18,once,.,TRBJ2-1,19,CASSPPWDSSFSSYNEQFF,TGTGCCAGCTCACCACCGTGGGACTCTTCCTTTAGCTCCTACAATGAGCAGTTCTTC
TRBV11-1,.,.,TRBJ1-2,13,CASSYLESYGYTF,TGTGCCAGCAGCTACCTGGAGTCCTATGGCTACACCTTC
TRBV6-5,.,TRBD2,TRBJ2-5,15,CASRGGVPAQETQYF,TGTGCCAGCAGGGGGGGGGTGCCGGCCCAAGAGACCCAGTACTTC
TRBV30,.,TRBD2,TRBJ2-5,17,CAWRALTSAWYQETQYF,TGTGCCTGGAGGGCTCTGACTAGCGCGTGGTACCAAGAGACCCAGTACTTC
TRBV13,.,TRBD2,TRBJ2-3,13,CASSETGGDTQYF,TGTGCCAGCAGCGAGACGGGGGGAGATACGCAGTATTTT
TRBV19,.,TRBD2,TRBJ2-2,15,CASSISAGGTGELFF,TGTGCCAGTAGTATCAGCGCGGGAGGCACCGGGGAGCTGTTTTTT
TRBV14,.,.,TRBJ2-7,16,CASSQRGPEGSDEQYF,TGTGCCAGCAGCCAAAGGGGCCCCGAAGGCTCCGACGAGCAGTACTTC
TRBV6-1,.,.,TRBJ2-7,14,CASSEGGGSYEQYF,TGTGCCAGCAGTGAAGGTGGCGGCTCCTACGAGCAGTACTTC
TRBV5-4,.,.,TRBJ2-5,14,CASSEGRALETQYF,TGTGCCAGCAGCGAAGGGCGGGCATTGGAGACCCAGTACTTC
TRBV25-1,.,.,TRBJ2-5,14,CASSPQEGQETQYF,TGTGCCAGCAGTCCCCAGGAGGGGCAAGAGACCCAGTACTTC
TRBV30,.,TRBD1,TRBJ1-2,15,CAWIGRDRTNYGYTF,TGTGCCTGGATAGGGAGGGACAGGACTAACTATGGCTACACCTTC
TRBV6-5,.,TRBD2,TRBJ2-6,16,CASSYVGGAGANVLTF,TGTGCCAGCAGTTACGTTGGGGGGGCTGGGGCCAACGTCCTGACTTTC
TRBV9,.,.,TRBJ1-1,14,CASSPRTVNTEAFF,TGTGCCAGCAGCCCCCGGACTGTTAACACTGAAGCTTTCTTT
TRBV4-1,.,TRBD2,TRBJ2-5,16,CASSQRLAGSFETQYF,TGCGCCAGCAGCCAAAGGCTAGCGGGGTCCTTTGAGACCCAGTACTTC
TRBV28,.,TRBD1,TRBJ2-7,18,CASSPHWTGSFSSYEQYF,TGTGCCAGCAGTCCACACTGGACAGGCTCGTTTAGCTCCTACGAGCAGTACTTC
TRBV5-1,.,.,TRBJ2-7,15,CASSDSRLAGYEQYF,TGCGCCAGCAGCGACTCCAGGTTGGCAGGGTACGAGCAGTACTTC
TRBV27,.,.,TRBJ2-3,14,CASGVRSRTDTQYF,TGTGCCAGCGGCGTGCGCTCTAGAACAGATACGCAGTATTTT
TRBV7-9,.,.,TRBJ2-1,16,CASSLARHSSYNEQFF,TGTGCCAGCAGCTTAGCGCGCCACAGCTCCTACAATGAGCAGTTCTTC
TRBV15,.,.,TRBJ2-7,15,CATSREIHEIYEQYF,TGTGCCACCAGCAGAGAGATACACGAAATCTACGAGCAGTACTTC
TRBV29-1,.,TRBD1,TRBJ2-1,14,CSGGQGAPYNEQFF,TGCAGCGGGGGACAGGGGGCGCCTTACAATGAGCAGTTCTTC
TRBV18,.,TRBD2,TRBJ2-3,17,CASSPPRTSGETDTQYF,TGTGCCAGCTCACCCCCCCGGACTAGCGGGGAGACAGATACGCAGTATTTT
TRBV27,.,TRBD1,TRBJ2-7,15,CASSLSRGTGYEQYF,TGTGCCAGCAGTTTATCGAGGGGGACAGGCTACGAGCAGTACTTC
TRBV9,.,TRBD2,TRBJ2-1,18,CASSVVLAEISSYNEQFF,TGTGCCAGCAGCGTAGTGCTAGCGGAGATAAGCTCCTACAATGAGCAGTTCTTC
TRBV7-2,.,.,TRBJ1-5,12,CASSLALQPQHF,TGTGCCAGCAGCTTAGCTCTCCAGCCCCAGCATTTT
TRBV6-1,.,.,TRBJ2-1,16,CASSVGVGHLYNEQFF,TGTGCCAGCAGTGTGGGGGTGGGACACCTATACAATGAGCAGTTCTTC
TRBV6-1,.,TRBD2,TRBJ2-4,14,CASSEGLAGPGKYF,TGTGCCAGCAGTGAAGGCCTAGCGGGACCCGGGAAGTACTTC
TRBV7-9,.,.,TRBJ1-1,16,CASSLWSRQRNTEAFF,TGTGCCAGCAGCTTATGGTCCCGACAGAGGAACACTGAAGCTTTCTTT
TRBV4-3,.,TRBD1,TRBJ1-1,15,CASSHYRGRNTEAFF,TGCGCCAGCAGCCACTACAGGGGGAGGAACACTGAAGCTTTCTTT